This is a list of T cell receptor beta chains from one sample in a study of shared clonotypes between healthy human individuals. Sequencing used immunoSEQ multiplex PCR; TCRdb keeps in-frame clones, though not all of them. The table has under 80,000 clones, about 61% seen once; the top ten hold around 50%. The sequencing sample was made of memory CD8+ T cells sorted from blood. These receptors were obtained from a man aged 25 to 40 in good health. The CDR3 runs from the conserved cysteine through the conserved F or W. Fields, in order: clone size, J gene, V gene, D gene, CDR3 protein, CDR3 DNA. D genes are given only for firm matches. The listing skips clone size in some rows; elsewhere it reads once, few, many or a size class.

abundance: few
j_gene: TRBJ1-2
v_gene: TRBV9
d_gene: TRBD1
CDR3aa: CASSVVAGTGVPNYGYTF
CDR3nt: TGTGCCAGCAGCGTAGTGGCCGGGACAGGGGTTCCTAACTATGGCTACACCTTC

abundance: -
j_gene: TRBJ2-1
v_gene: TRBV7-8
d_gene: TRBD2
CDR3aa: CASSYEGGARYEQFF
CDR3nt: TGTGCCAGCAGTTATGAGGGAGGGGCTCGGTATGAGCAGTTCTTC

abundance: -
j_gene: TRBJ1-1
v_gene: TRBV6-5
d_gene: -
CDR3aa: CASSYSSHGNTEAFF
CDR3nt: TGTGCCAGCAGTTACTCGAGCCATGGGAACACTGAAGCTTTCTTT

abundance: -
j_gene: TRBJ2-7
v_gene: TRBV5-1
d_gene: -
CDR3aa: CASRVGGFSYEQYF
CDR3nt: TGCGCCAGCAGGGTGGGCGGCTTCTCCTACGAGCAGTACTTC

abundance: -
j_gene: TRBJ2-5
v_gene: TRBV5-6
d_gene: -
CDR3aa: CASSLFGSSKPKTQYF
CDR3nt: TGTGCCAGCAGCTTGTTCGGCTCAAGTAAACCGAAGACCCAGTACTTC

abundance: few
j_gene: TRBJ2-7
v_gene: TRBV28
d_gene: -
CDR3aa: CATCLDNSYEQYF
CDR3nt: TGTGCCACCTGTCTAGACAACTCCTACGAGCAGTACTTC

abundance: -
j_gene: TRBJ2-6
v_gene: TRBV27
d_gene: TRBD2
CDR3aa: CASSPLLASPGSGANVLTF
CDR3nt: TGTGCCAGCAGTCCACTACTAGCGTCTCCCGGCTCTGGGGCCAACGTCCTGACTTTC

abundance: -
j_gene: TRBJ2-7
v_gene: TRBV19
d_gene: TRBD1
CDR3aa: CASSAKTGGSYEQYF
CDR3nt: TGTGCCAGTAGTGCCAAGACAGGGGGCTCCTACGAGCAGTACTTC

abundance: -
j_gene: TRBJ2-7
v_gene: TRBV25-1
d_gene: -
CDR3aa: CASSARGRYEQYF
CDR3nt: TGTGCCAGCAGTGCCAGGGGACGCTACGAGCAGTACTTC

abundance: -
j_gene: TRBJ1-5
v_gene: TRBV28
d_gene: -
CDR3aa: CASSLTSTGAGGQPQHF
CDR3nt: TGTGCCAGCAGTTTGACTTCCACCGGGGCCGGGGGTCAGCCCCAGCATTTT

abundance: few
j_gene: TRBJ1-5
v_gene: TRBV6-1
d_gene: -
CDR3aa: CASKSDGNSNQPQHF
CDR3nt: TGTGCCAGCAAGTCCGACGGGAATAGCAATCAGCCCCAGCATTTT

abundance: -
j_gene: TRBJ1-5
v_gene: TRBV28
d_gene: -
CDR3aa: CASSLSGDFSNQPQHF
CDR3nt: TGTGCCAGCAGTTTATCGGGAGACTTTAGCAATCAGCCCCAGCATTTT

abundance: few
j_gene: TRBJ1-1
v_gene: TRBV27
d_gene: TRBD1
CDR3aa: CASKDRVRTEAFF
CDR3nt: TGTGCCAGCAAAGACAGGGTGCGAACTGAAGCTTTCTTT

abundance: -
j_gene: TRBJ2-7
v_gene: TRBV2
d_gene: -
CDR3aa: CATESVGGTYEQYF
CDR3nt: TGTGCCACCGAAAGTGTTGGGGGAACCTACGAGCAGTACTTC

abundance: -
j_gene: TRBJ2-7
v_gene: TRBV6-6
d_gene: -
CDR3aa: CASTNNYEQYF
CDR3nt: TGTGCCAGCACGAACAACTACGAGCAGTACTTC

abundance: -
j_gene: TRBJ2-1
v_gene: TRBV5-1
d_gene: -
CDR3aa: CASSQLLGATYNEQFF
CDR3nt: TGCGCCAGCAGCCAGCTTTTGGGGGCAACCTACAATGAGCAGTTCTTC

abundance: -
j_gene: TRBJ1-2
v_gene: TRBV9
d_gene: -
CDR3aa: CASSVAAGSSGHTF
CDR3nt: -

abundance: -
j_gene: TRBJ1-2
v_gene: TRBV4-3
d_gene: TRBD1
CDR3aa: CASSQGQGAPWDGYTF
CDR3nt: TGCGCCAGCAGCCAAGGACAGGGGGCGCCATGGGATGGCTACACCTTC